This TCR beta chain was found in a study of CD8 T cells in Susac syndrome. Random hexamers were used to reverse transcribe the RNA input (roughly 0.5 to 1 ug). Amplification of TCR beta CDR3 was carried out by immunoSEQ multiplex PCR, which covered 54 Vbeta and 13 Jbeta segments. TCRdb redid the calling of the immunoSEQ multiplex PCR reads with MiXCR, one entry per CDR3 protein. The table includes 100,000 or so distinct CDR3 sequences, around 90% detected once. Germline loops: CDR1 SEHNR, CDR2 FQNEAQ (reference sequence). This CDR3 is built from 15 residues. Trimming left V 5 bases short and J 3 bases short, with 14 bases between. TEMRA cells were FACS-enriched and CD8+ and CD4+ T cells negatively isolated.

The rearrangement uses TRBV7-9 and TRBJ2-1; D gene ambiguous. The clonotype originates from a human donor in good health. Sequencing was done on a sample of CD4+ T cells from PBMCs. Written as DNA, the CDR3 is TGTGCCAGCAGCCCTTCATCTAGGGACTACAATGAGCAGTTCTTC. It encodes CASSPSSRDYNEQFF.